The 18 T cell receptor beta chains reported below all come from one sample, sequenced in a study of blood T cell repertoires in COVID-19. Repertoires were generated with immunoSEQ multiplex PCR, while TCRdb's copy carries only in-frame clones and drops some. The sample has over 110,000 clones; approximately 84% are singletons. Sequencing input: peripheral blood. The receptors originated from a woman aged 60-75 years with acute or convalescent COVID-19.

This clone was seen a few times. The identical CDR3 is also encoded by other nucleotide sequences in the sample. The genes are TRBV4-1 and TRBJ2-1; the D gene is possibly TRBD1 (5 bases). The V gene lost 5 bases and the J gene lost 6 bases, with 11 bases spanning the gap. In germline, CDR1 is MGHRA, CDR2 YSYEKL. This CDR3 has 13 amino acids. The DNA for the CDR3 is TGCGCCAGCAGCTTAGGAAGGGGCAATGAGCAGTTCTTC. Translating it yields CASSLGRGNEQFF.

The chain joins TRBV30 to TRBJ1-6; weak D call: TRBD1 (6 bases). This CDR3 has 13 amino acids. Germline CDR1 and CDR2: GTSNPN and SVGIG (reference sequence). Trimming took 1 base from V and 10 from J, leaving 11 bases between them. The CDR3 loop reads CAWSGMGASPLHF. CDR3 bases: TGTGCCTGGAGTGGGATGGGGGCCTCACCCCTCCACTTT. The whole variable domain, remainder taken from reference TRBV30 and TRBJ1-6, is SQTIHQWPATLVQPVGSPLSLECTVEGTSNPNLYWYRQAAGRGLQLLFYSVGIGQISSEVPQNLSASRPQDRQFILSSKKLLLSDSGFYLCAWSGMGASPLHFGNGTRLTVT.

This clone was seen many times. This sequence joins TRBV7-9 and TRBJ2-1; 9 bases are a match to TRBD2. This CDR3 is 15 amino acids long. V dropped 4 bases and J dropped 9; count of bases not matched to a gene: 10. Germline V lookup: CDR1 SEHNR, CDR2 FQNEAQ (reference sequence). The DNA of the CDR3 is TGTGCCAGCAGCTCAAACTTAGCGGGAGTTGGTGAGCAGTTCTTC. It yields the protein CASSSNLAGVGEQFF.

The J gene is TRBJ2-1, the V gene TRBV5-8; 10 bases are a match to TRBD2. Germline V gene sequence: CDR1 SGHTS, CDR2 YDEGEE. The ends lost 4 bases at V and 3 bases at J; junction bases unmatched: 10. The CDR3 is made up of 17 amino acids. The CDR3 loop is CASSPGQREGYYNEQFF. CDR3 bases: TGTGCCAGCAGCCCTGGACAGCGGGAGGGGTACTACAATGAGCAGTTCTTC.

V usage is TRBV9 and J usage is TRBJ2-4; a weak D match, TRBD1 (5 bases). The CDR3 loop spans 15 amino acids. The germline V and J ends were trimmed by 0 bases and 6 bases, with 13 bases remaining between them. CDR1 is SGDLS, CDR2 YYNGEE, per germline. CDR3 nucleotides: TGTGCCAGCAGCGTAGGGCTTGGTGACAGAAACATTCAGTACTTC. Its translation: CASSVGLGDRNIQYF.

The rearrangement uses TRBV7-9 and TRBJ2-3, with TRBD2 matching over 12 bases. This CDR3 has 15 residues. The J segment lost 4 bases and the V segment lost 4 bases, leaving 3 bases of the junction unmatched. In germline, CDR1 is SEHNR, CDR2 FQNEAQ (reference sequence). In DNA form, the CDR3 reads TGTGCCAGCAGCTCTAGCGGGAGGGGGGCAGATACGCAGTATTTT. Its translation is CASSSSGRGADTQYF.

The chain recombines TRBV7-3 with TRBJ2-3; tentatively, D is TRBD2 (6 bases). Trimming took 1 base from V and 4 from J, leaving 12 bases between them. In germline, CDR1 is SGHTA, CDR2 FQGTGA. CDR3 length equals 15 residues. The CDR3 sequence is CASSLSMGGPDTQYF. In nucleotides, the CDR3 is TGTGCCAGCAGCTTAAGCATGGGAGGACCAGATACGCAGTATTTT.

The rearrangement links TRBV5-6 to TRBJ1-2; 7 bases line up with TRBD1. Losses at the gene ends were 4 bases for V and 0 bases for J; bases not matched to a gene: 9. CDR1 and CDR2 (germline): SGHDT, YYEEEE. The CDR3 has 16 residues. CDR3 protein: CASSDKGQISNYGYTF. The DNA of the CDR3 is TGTGCCAGCAGCGACAAGGGACAGATCTCTAACTATGGCTACACCTTC.

The V call is TRBV5-1, the J call TRBJ2-7, with TRBD2 matching over 8 bases. The junction had 11 bases not matched to a gene; V was cut back by 0 bases and J by 6 bases. CDR1 and CDR2 from the germline V gene are SGHRS and YFSETQ. The CDR3 length is 16 residues. CDR3 sequence reads: CASSLEVAGIRREQYF. The DNA of the CDR3 is TGCGCCAGCAGCTTGGAGGTAGCGGGAATACGTCGCGAGCAGTACTTC.

This chain uses TRBV19 with TRBJ2-7; 7 bases are a match to TRBD1. CDR1 is LNHDA and CDR2 is SQIVND in the germline V gene (reference sequence). The CDR3 runs to 16 residues. V shed 4 bases, J shed 3 bases, and the junction held 12 bases outside the gene matches. In DNA, the CDR3 is TGTGCCAGTAGTAGCACAGGGGAAAGAGGACTCTACGAGCAGTACTTC. Translating gives CASSSTGERGLYEQYF.

A few counts support this clone. The rearrangement uses TRBV3-1 (or the pseudogene TRBV3-2) and TRBJ1-2, with D possibly being TRBD1 (5 bases). Germline V gene data show CDR1 as LGHDT and CDR2 as YNNKEL (reference sequence). The CDR3 consists of 14 residues. V gave up 0 bases and J gave up 1 base, with 6 bases separating them. The chain's CDR3 is CASSQDGGNYGYTF. In nucleotides, the CDR3 is TGTGCCAGCAGCCAAGACGGGGGTAACTATGGCTACACCTTC.

The chain combines TRBV2 with TRBJ1-5; tentative D call: TRBD1 (6 bases). CDR1 is SNHLY and CDR2 is FYNNEI in the germline V gene. V shed 3 bases and J shed 6 bases, with 15 bases lying between them. The CDR3 has 15 amino acids. The CDR3 loop is CASSESRGVGQPQHF. The CDR3 DNA is TGTGCCAGCAGTGAGAGCAGGGGCGTAGGTCAGCCCCAGCATTTT.

The chain employs TRBV18 and TRBJ2-5; D is ambiguous. Germline CDR1 is KGHSH and CDR2 is LQKENI. The V end was cut by 2 bases, the J end by 2 bases, with 12 bases between. The CDR3 spans 15 residues. The CDR3 is CASSPVAGKQETQYF. The CDR3, as DNA: TGTGCCAGCTCACCAGTGGCAGGAAAGCAAGAGACCCAGTACTTC.

The CDR3 DNA reads as TGTGCCAGCACAAGGGGGCGGATTAACTATGGCTACACCTTC. Translated: CASTRGRINYGYTF. This chain joins TRBV28 and TRBJ1-2; 7 nucleotides line up with TRBD1. Per the germline V gene, CDR1 is MDHEN and CDR2 is SYDVKM. The CDR3 is made up of 14 amino acids. V shed 7 bases and J 1 base; nucleotides not matched to a gene: 6.

This clone was recorded once. V usage is TRBV28 and J usage is TRBJ2-7; unclear D gene. Trimming left V 3 bases short and J 6 bases short, with 12 bases between. CDR1 MDHEN and CDR2 SYDVKM come from the germline V gene. The CDR3 loop spans 13 amino acids. CDR3 nucleotide sequence: TGTGCCAGCAGTTTTTCCGGGTCCGTCGAGCAGTACTTC. This sequence encodes CASSFSGSVEQYF.

V is TRBV28 and J is TRBJ1-1; 9 bases match TRBD1. V lost 5 bases, J lost 5 bases, and 6 bases stayed unmatched. The CDR3 runs to 14 residues. Germline CDR1 is MDHEN and CDR2 is SYDVKM. The DNA for the CDR3 is TGTGCCAGCAGTGTATCGGACAGGGGAACTGAAGCTTTCTTT. Its translation is CASSVSDRGTEAFF. The variable domain in full, completed from reference TRBV28 and TRBJ1-1, reads DVKVTQSSRYLVKRTGEKVFLECVQDMDHENMFWYRQDPGLGLRLIYFSYDVKMKEKGDIPEGYSVSREKKERFSLILESASTNQTSMYLCASSVSDRGTEAFFGQGTRLTVV.

The chain combines TRBV6-2 or TRBV6-3 with TRBJ2-1; D gene uncertain. This CDR3 has 15 amino acids. V dropped 4 bases and J dropped 0 bases, with 10 bases sitting between them. Germline loops: CDR1 MNHEY, CDR2 SVGEGT. CDR3 residues: CASSLGVSSYNEQFF. Here the CDR3 DNA reads TGTGCCAGCAGTTTGGGCGTAAGCTCCTACAATGAGCAGTTCTTC.

This chain connects TRBV7-6 to TRBJ1-1; TRBD1 matches at 8 bases. CDR1 is SGHVS, CDR2 FNYEAQ, per germline. This CDR3 region has 15 residues. With V trimmed by 0 bases and J by 4 bases, 4 bases remained unmatched. This CDR3 is CASSLAGTGGTEAFF. For the CDR3, the DNA is TGTGCCAGCAGCTTAGCAGGAACAGGGGGCACTGAAGCTTTCTTT.